One and the same sample provided the 30 T cell receptor beta chains below, sequenced in a study of T-cell reconstitution after alpha-beta-depleted transplantation in children. Construction of the TCRbeta library involved unique molecular identifiers. MiXCR, applied by TCRdb to the PCR reads, yields one record per CDR3 protein. The sample yields about 400,000 distinct CDR3 sequences, roughly 13% seen once. The source material was PBMCs, sampled from the stem cell graft. The source of these receptors is a human donor who donated a stem cell graft to a child with Fanconi anemia.

The CDR3 DNA is TGCGCCAGCAGCTTACGGGGGGTCAGTATGGACATTCAGTACTTC. It is translated as CASSLRGVSMDIQYF. The J gene is TRBJ2-4, the V gene TRBV5-1; 7 nucleotides agree with TRBD2. V lost 2 bases to trimming and J lost 8 bases; unmatched junction nucleotides: 10. CDR1 is SGHRS and CDR2 is YFSETQ in the germline V gene. The CDR3 is made up of 15 amino acids. The full variable domain, its missing parts supplied by reference TRBV5-1 and TRBJ2-4, is KAGVTQTPRYLIKTRGQQVTLSCSPISGHRSVSWYQQTPGQGLQFLFEYFSETQRNKGNFPGRFSGRQFSNSRSEMNVSTLELGDSALYLCASSLRGVSMDIQYFGAGTRLSVL.

This rearrangement joins TRBV29-1 to TRBJ1-1; 7 nucleotides align to TRBD1. The germline V gene encodes CDR1 SQVTM and CDR2 ANQGSEA. The CDR3 is 13 residues long. With 4 bases clipped from V and 0 bases from J, the junction kept 2 bases outside the gene matches. The CDR3 spells CSVVTGLNTEAFF. DNA for the CDR3: TGCAGCGTTGTGACAGGGTTGAACACTGAAGCTTTCTTT.

This chain joins TRBV20-1 and TRBJ1-1; D may be TRBD1 (5 bases). CDR1 is DFQATT, CDR2 SNEGSKA, per germline (reference sequence). There are 14 residues in the CDR3. V lost 1 base to trimming and J lost 2 bases, with 11 bases between them. The CDR3 bases are TGCAGTGCTAGAGTGGGTGACAGCAACACTGAAGCTTTCTTT. Its protein is CSARVGDSNTEAFF.

The gene calls are TRBV24-1 and TRBJ2-2; D might be TRBD2 (5 bases). The germline V gene encodes CDR1 KGHDR and CDR2 SFDVKD. Trimming left V 4 bases short and J 1 base short, with 12 bases between. CDR3 length: 16 residues. For the CDR3, the DNA is TGTGCCACCAGTGACGGGAAGGCGGGGAACACCGGGGAGCTGTTTTTT. It translates to CATSDGKAGNTGELFF.

The V gene is TRBV29-1, the J gene TRBJ2-3, with 14 nucleotides matching TRBD2. The junction had 3 bases not matched to a gene; V was cut back by 5 bases and J by 5 bases. This CDR3 spans 14 amino acids. Per the germline V gene, CDR1 is SQVTM and CDR2 is ANQGSEA. The CDR3 reads CSVKTSGGGDTQYF. The CDR3 DNA is TGCAGCGTTAAGACTAGCGGGGGGGGAGATACGCAGTATTTT.

This chain links TRBV29-1 with TRBJ2-2; perhaps TRBD1 as D (6 bases). This CDR3 has 13 amino acids. Trimming removed 3 bases from V and 3 bases from J, with 8 bases in between. Per germline, CDR1 SQVTM and CDR2 ANQGSEA. CDR3 DNA sequence: TGCAGCGTTGAGCGGACAGACACCGGGGAGCTGTTTTTT. This translates into CSVERTDTGELFF.

The sample holds many counts of this clonotype. This sequence joins TRBV4-3 and TRBJ2-2; D may be TRBD2 (5 bases). Germline V gives CDR1 LGHNA, CDR2 YSLEER. The V end lost 0 bases, the J end lost 3 bases, and 11 bases lay between the germline ends. The CDR3 is 16 residues long. This CDR3 reads CASSQEEESDTGELFF. For the CDR3, the DNA is TGCGCCAGCAGCCAAGAGGAGGAGTCGGACACCGGGGAGCTGTTTTTT.

The sample holds a few counts of this clonotype. This rearrangement joins TRBV4-3 to TRBJ2-1, with unresolved D. Between the trimmed V and J ends, which lost 0 bases and 4 bases, there was a span of 13 bases. This CDR3 region has 16 residues. CDR1 and CDR2 (germline): LGHNA, YSLEER. CDR3 sequence (DNA): TGCGCCAGCAGCCAAGATAGGCCAGAAAGATACAATGAGCAGTTCTTC. It yields the protein CASSQDRPERYNEQFF.

There are many counts of this clonotype. The V call is TRBV12-3 or TRBV12-4, the J call TRBJ2-5, with unresolved D. V was clipped by 2 bases and J by 5 bases, with 15 bases between them. The CDR3 spans 15 residues. The chain's CDR3 is CASSLYTEGSETQYF. CDR3 DNA: TGTGCCAGCAGTTTATATACCGAAGGGTCGGAGACCCAGTACTTC.

This clonotype was detected a few times. This chain uses TRBV12-3 or TRBV12-4 with TRBJ2-3, with D possibly TRBD1 on 5 matching bases. This CDR3 is 14 amino acids long. V dropped 1 base and J dropped 8 bases, with 13 bases sitting between them. CDR3 residues: CASSLEGPTGTQYF. The CDR3 nucleotides read TGTGCCAGCAGTTTAGAGGGGCCCACGGGTACGCAGTATTTT.

Only a few counts were recorded for this clonotype. The V call is TRBV5-1, the J call TRBJ2-7; 7 bases match TRBD1. The CDR3 totals 14 residues. The germline gives CDR1 SGHRS, CDR2 YFSETQ. V trimming: 7 bases; J trimming: 7 bases; junction bases outside the gene matches: 14. The CDR3 loop is CASFGRQGWREQYV. The CDR3 coding sequence is TGCGCCAGCTTTGGGAGACAGGGATGGCGGGAGCAGTACGTC.

This clonotype was seen repeatedly, ten times or more. V and J are TRBV6-6 and TRBJ2-5, with D uncertain. This CDR3 spans 13 amino acids. Germline values: CDR1 MNHNY, CDR2 SVGAGI (reference sequence). V gave up 8 bases and J gave up 5 bases, with 15 bases separating them. CDR3 bases: TGTGCCAGCTTTACACCGCTAAGCGAGACCCAGTACTTC. Its protein product is CASFTPLSETQYF.

The chain couples TRBV4-2 to TRBJ2-1, with D hard to call. The germline V gene has CDR1 LGHNA and CDR2 YNFKEQ. The germline V and J ends were trimmed by 0 bases and 7 bases, with 19 bases remaining between them. The CDR3 loop spans 17 amino acids. The CDR3 region has the DNA TGTGCCAGCAGCCAAGATCTGGCCCGAGACGCCAGGAATGAGCAGTTCTTC. Translated, it gives CASSQDLARDARNEQFF.

This clonotype was counted a few times. The CDR3 region is CASSTYGQGETQYF. The DNA for the CDR3 is TGTGCCAGCAGCACATATGGACAGGGGGAGACCCAGTACTTC. This chain connects TRBV7-2 to TRBJ2-5, with TRBD1 matching over 9 bases. CDR3 size: 14 residues. Trimming took 5 bases from V and 5 from J; bases not matched to a gene: 6. CDR1 and CDR2 (germline): SGHTA, FQGNSA.

In this sample, this clonotype turned up a few times. The chain uses TRBV5-1 and TRBJ1-5; TRBD1 matches 8 bases. This CDR3 has 13 amino acids. After removal of 2 bases from V and 8 bases from J, the junction contained 3 bases not matched to a gene. Germline values: CDR1 SGHRS, CDR2 YFSETQ. CDR3 amino acids: CASSLQGEEPQHF. CDR3 nucleotide sequence: TGCGCCAGCAGCTTACAGGGGGAGGAGCCCCAGCATTTT.

CDR3 DNA sequence: TGTGCCAGCAGCTTTCTAACTGGAGGGGGCCGCTCTGGAAACACCATATATTTT. This codes for CASSFLTGGGRSGNTIYF. The rearrangement uses TRBV7-6 and TRBJ1-3; 7 bases agree with TRBD1. Looked up from germline, CDR1 is SGHVS and CDR2 is FNYEAQ. J gave up 0 bases and V 3 bases, and 11 bases lay outside the gene matches. The CDR3 has 18 residues.

This clonotype was counted only a few times. This chain joins TRBV4-2 and TRBJ2-2, with 11 positions matching TRBD2. This CDR3 spans 16 amino acids. The V segment lost 3 bases and the J segment 6 bases; nucleotides outside the gene matches: 6. CDR1 is LGHNA and CDR2 is YNFKEQ in the germline V gene. CDR3: CASSHPTSGEAGELFF. DNA of the CDR3: TGTGCCAGCAGCCACCCGACTAGCGGGGAGGCCGGGGAGCTGTTTTTT.

In this sample, this clonotype turned up a few times. The chain combines TRBV6-2 or TRBV6-3 with TRBJ2-5; D is ambiguous. There are 11 residues in the CDR3. Per the germline V gene, CDR1 is MNHEY and CDR2 is SVGEGT. V was shortened by 6 bases and J by 5 bases, with 7 bases between the two germline ends. The CDR3: CASREMETQYF. DNA of the CDR3: TGTGCCAGCAGGGAGATGGAGACCCAGTACTTC.

In this sample, this clonotype turned up many times. The chain couples TRBV29-1 to TRBJ2-3; D tentatively fits TRBD1 or TRBD2 (6 bases each). The CDR3 runs to 12 residues. V gave up 2 bases and J gave up 14 bases, with 17 bases separating them. Germline lookup yields CDR1 SQVTM and CDR2 ANQGSEA. CDR3 nucleotides: TGCAGCGTTGAAAGGGGGGCAGGGTCATGGTATTTT. This codes for CSVERGAGSWYF.

A word on this clonotype: The junction departs from germline at one end; a sequencing error may be responsible. The chain recombines TRBV27 with TRBJ2-1; TRBD2 agrees at 10 bases. The CDR3 covers 19 residues. Germline loops: CDR1 MNHEY, CDR2 SMNVEV (reference sequence). CDR3 DNA sequence: TGTGCCCGCAGTTTAAAAGCGGGGGGGCGCCCCGTTCCCTACAATGAGCAGTTCTTC. Translated, it gives CARSLKAGGRPVPYNEQFF.

CDR3 nucleotide sequence: TGCGCCAGCAGCCCCAGGGAGACCAACTATGGCTACACCTTC. As protein: CASSPRETNYGYTF. The rearrangement joins TRBV4-1 to TRBJ1-2; TRBD1 is a possible D gene (5 bases). CDR3 length: 14 amino acids. Germline CDR1 and CDR2: MGHRA and YSYEKL. Trimming cost V 4 bases and J 2 bases, with 11 bases left between them.

This clonotype was found many times. The junction and the germline gene differ at one end; a read error may be behind it. The J gene is TRBJ1-6, the V gene TRBV29-1, with D unresolved. The length of the CDR3 is 14 residues. Germline CDR1 is SQVTM and CDR2 is ANQGSEA. CDR3 residues: CSVKEGTDNSPLHF. CDR3 DNA sequence: TGCAGCGTTAAAGAGGGCACAGATAATTCACCCCTCCACTTT.

The chain recombines TRBV4-3 with TRBJ2-7, with TRBD1 identical over 10 bases. The CDR3 has 13 amino acids. Trimming at V came to 5 bases and at J to 6 bases, leaving 4 bases not matched to a gene. The germline CDR1 and CDR2 sequences are LGHNA and YSLEER. CDR3 sequence (DNA): TGCGCCAGCAGCGAGGGACAGGGGTTCGAGCAGTACTTC. Its translation: CASSEGQGFEQYF.

This clonotype was counted once. This chain joins TRBV3-1 and TRBJ2-3; D may be TRBD1 (6 bases). V lost 4 bases and J 7 bases, leaving 18 bases between the germline ends. Germline V gives CDR1 LGHDT, CDR2 YNNKEL (reference sequence). CDR3 length equals 15 residues. In nucleotides, the CDR3 is TGTGCCAGCAGCCCCGGGCAGGGGACGGCCCATACGCAGTATTTT. It specifies CASSPGQGTAHTQYF.

This clonotype was seen a handful of times. The V call is TRBV12-5, the J call TRBJ2-5; weak D call: TRBD2 (6 bases). From germline, CDR1 is LGHNT and CDR2 FRNRAP. Trimming left V 1 base short and J 5 bases short, with 8 bases between. The CDR3 spans 13 residues. The CDR3 coding sequence is TGTGCTAGTGGTTTGGGGGGGGAGGAGACCCAGTACTTC. As protein: CASGLGGEETQYF.

CDR3 residues: CSASGGDYEFF. CDR3 sequence (DNA): TGCAGTGCTTCAGGAGGGGACTACGAGTTCTTC. This rearrangement joins TRBV20-1 to TRBJ2-1, with 7 positions matching TRBD2. The germline V gene encodes CDR1 DFQATT and CDR2 SNEGSKA (reference sequence). Losses at the gene ends were 5 bases for V and 14 bases for J; bases not matched to a gene: 9. The CDR3 contains 11 residues.

The chain is built from TRBV29-1 and TRBJ1-1; D gene unclear. Trimming cost V 2 bases and J 1 base, with 8 bases left between them. The germline gives CDR1 SQVTM, CDR2 ANQGSEA. The CDR3 is 13 residues long. The CDR3 is CSVERDGNTEAFF. The CDR3 DNA is TGCAGCGTTGAACGGGATGGGAACACTGAAGCTTTCTTT.

This clonotype was counted a single time. This chain links TRBV18 with TRBJ1-2, with D uncertain. V gave up 4 bases and J gave up 4 bases, with 13 bases separating them. CDR3 length equals 14 residues. In germline, CDR1 is KGHSH, CDR2 LQKENI. The DNA for the CDR3 is TGTGCCAGCTCACTAGGCTCCGTGGCCTATGGCTACACCTTC. Translation gives CASSLGSVAYGYTF.

This clonotype was recorded a few times. The chain has TRBV7-9 and TRBJ2-1; the D call may be TRBD1 or TRBD2 (6 bases each). Trimming removed 3 bases from V and 0 bases from J, with 12 bases in between. This CDR3 has 16 amino acids. Germline CDR1 and CDR2: SEHNR and FQNEAQ (reference sequence). The CDR3 nucleotides are TGTGCCAGCAGCTTTTGGGGGGCTAGCTCCTACAATGAGCAGTTCTTC. It specifies CASSFWGASSYNEQFF.

This clonotype was counted at least ten times. The V gene is TRBV7-6, the J gene TRBJ2-1, with 8 bases lining up with TRBD2. The CDR3 has 14 residues. Trimming took 6 bases from V and 9 from J; bases not matched to a gene: 10. Germline CDR1 and CDR2: SGHVS and FNYEAQ. This chain's CDR3 is CASRPGLERGEQFF. Here the CDR3 DNA reads TGTGCCAGCAGGCCGGGACTAGAGCGCGGTGAGCAGTTCTTC.